The 12 T cell receptor beta chains listed next were all sequenced from one sample in a study of vaccination effects on CD4 cells after COVID-19. Clones were read by immunoSEQ multiplex PCR, and TCRdb kept only the in-frame ones, dropping some. The sample holds 30,000 to 40,000 clones; over 80% are singletons and the top ten take roughly 3%. Antigen specificity for these receptors is unknown. Following an approximately ten-day culture, CD4+ T cells were purified. Sequences were derived from CD4+ T cells from PBMCs cultured without peptide, sampled before COVID-19 vaccination. All receptors derive from a human donor who received a COVID-19 vaccine.

This chain joins TRBV6-1 and TRBJ1-4; no definite D call. The CDR3 totals 16 residues. Germline-derived CDR1 and CDR2 are MNHNS and SASEGT. Trimming removed 3 bases from V and 0 bases from J, with 11 bases in between. CDR3: CASSEEWVSTNEKLFF. CDR3 coding DNA: TGTGCCAGCAGTGAGGAGTGGGTGTCAACTAATGAAAAACTGTTTTTT.

The chain joins TRBV7-3 to TRBJ2-3; the match to TRBD2 covers 7 bases. Germline trimming cut 5 bases from V and 4 bases from J; bases unmatched to any gene: 6. CDR1 is SGHTA, CDR2 FQGTGA, per germline. The CDR3 length is 14 residues. The DNA for the CDR3 is TGTGCCAGCAGCAGAGGACTAGGGCCAGATACGCAGTATTTT. The encoded protein is CASSRGLGPDTQYF.

The rearrangement joins TRBV19 to TRBJ1-1; tentatively, D is TRBD1 (6 bases). The CDR3 has 14 residues. CDR1 and CDR2 (germline): LNHDA, SQIVND (reference sequence). Trimming took off 5 bases at V and 4 bases at J, with 14 bases between the two ends. CDR3 DNA sequence: TGTGCCAGTAGTCTCGACGGACAGAGCACTGAAGCTTTCTTT. It translates to CASSLDGQSTEAFF. Supplemented by reference TRBV19 and TRBJ1-1, the full variable domain reads DGGITQSPKYLFRKEGQNVTLSCEQNLNHDAMYWYRQDPGQGLRLIYYSQIVNDFQKGDIAEGYSVSREKKESFPLTVTSAQKNPTAFYLCASSLDGQSTEAFFGQGTRLTVV.

The V call is TRBV6-5, the J call TRBJ1-5, with 10 bases lining up with TRBD1. CDR1 and CDR2 (germline): MNHEY, SVGAGI. J lost 9 bases, V lost 8 bases, and 7 bases had no gene match. The CDR3 has 13 residues. CDR3 protein: CASGRTGGGPQHF. The CDR3 nucleotides read TGTGCCAGCGGTAGGACAGGGGGAGGGCCCCAGCATTTT.

The chain is built from TRBV11-1 and TRBJ2-5; D is undetermined. The CDR3 has 14 amino acids. The V gene's germline CDR1 is SGHAT and CDR2 FQDESV (reference sequence). The V and J ends lost 2 bases and 5 bases respectively, with 12 bases between them. In nucleotides, the CDR3 is TGTGCCAGCAGCTTATCGCACGAGATGGAGACCCAGTACTTC. Translating gives CASSLSHEMETQYF. Filled out from reference TRBV11-1 and TRBJ2-5, the complete variable domain reads EAEVAQSPRYKITEKSQAVAFWCDPISGHATLYWYRQILGQGPELLVQFQDESVVDDSQLPKDRFSAERLKGVDSTLKIQPAELGDSAMYLCASSLSHEMETQYFGPGTRLLVL.

V is TRBV19 and J is TRBJ1-1, with a tentative D call TRBD1 (5 bases). This CDR3 comprises 14 residues. The V and J ends lost 1 base and 7 bases respectively, with 13 bases between them. CDR1 and CDR2 (germline): LNHDA, SQIVND (reference sequence). DNA of the CDR3: TGTGCCAGTAGTATAGTTGCGGGGGTAGATGAAGCTTTCTTT. It is translated as CASSIVAGVDEAFF.

The chain is built from TRBV4-1 and TRBJ1-2; D is ambiguous. Trimming pared 0 bases from V and 8 bases from J, leaving 16 bases between. CDR1 is MGHRA, CDR2 YSYEKL, per germline. This CDR3 contains 15 residues. The CDR3 sequence is CASSQDPPALDGYTF. In DNA, the CDR3 is TGCGCCAGCAGCCAAGATCCTCCGGCCCTTGACGGCTACACCTTC.

The chain recombines TRBV30 with TRBJ1-6, with TRBD1 identical over 7 bases. CDR1 and CDR2 (germline): GTSNPN, SVGIG (reference sequence). V lost 2 bases, J lost 6 bases, and 10 bases stayed unmatched. This CDR3 has 16 amino acids. The CDR3 DNA reads as TGTGCCTGGAGTATAATAGGACAGGCCTTTAATTCACCCCTCCACTTT. It encodes CAWSIIGQAFNSPLHF.

Details on this clone: The sample holds other DNA sequences that translate to the same CDR3. V and J are TRBV12-3 or TRBV12-4 and TRBJ2-3; D uncertain. The CDR3 is 12 amino acids. The V end lost 6 bases, the J end lost 2 bases, and 6 bases lay between the germline ends. The CDR3 sequence is CASSLNTDTQYF. CDR3 nucleotides: TGTGCCAGCAGCCTCAACACAGATACGCAGTATTTT.

This clone was recorded once. The rearrangement uses TRBV7-2 and TRBJ1-5; 11 bases match TRBD1. V shed 1 base and J 7 bases; nucleotides not matched to a gene: 3. CDR3 length: 15 residues. Germline assignment: CDR1 SGHTA and CDR2 FQGNSA. DNA for the CDR3: TGTGCCAGCAGCTTAGAGGGACAGGGGGGCCAGCCCCAGCATTTT. Translation gives CASSLEGQGGQPQHF.

This chain joins TRBV6-6 and TRBJ2-3, with 7 bases fitting TRBD1. CDR1 and CDR2 (germline): MNHNY, SVGAGI (reference sequence). With V trimmed by 5 bases and J by 3 bases, 17 bases remained unmatched. This CDR3 spans 18 amino acids. The CDR3 protein is CASSRRGSMVERTDTQYF. As DNA, the CDR3 is TGTGCCAGCAGTCGCAGGGGGAGCATGGTTGAAAGGACAGATACGCAGTATTTT.

The chain carries TRBV18 and TRBJ2-5; D not certain. The CDR3 extends over 12 amino acids. Between the trimmed V and J ends, which lost 4 bases and 0 bases, there was a span of 3 bases. CDR1 is KGHSH, CDR2 LQKENI, per germline. CDR3 in amino acids: CASSQDQETQYF. CDR3 sequence (DNA): TGTGCCAGCTCACAAGACCAAGAGACCCAGTACTTC.